This TCR beta chain was documented in a study of vaccination effects on CD4 cells after COVID-19. Study details: Subjects were given two BNT162b2 or mRNA-1273 vaccine doses. Study-level points and caveats: Long after vaccination, the clones induced by infection and by vaccine shrank markedly in size.

CDR1 is GTSNPN, CDR2 SVGIG, per germline (reference sequence). This CDR3 is built from 17 residues. V was shortened by 0 bases and J by 0 bases, with 12 bases between the two germline ends. Measured with immunoSEQ multiplex PCR; TCRdb has only the in-frame clones, and not every one. The sample consists of some 69,000 clones, more than 70% of them appearing once. On this clone itself: What it binds is unknown.

Before sequencing, viral peptide pools were used by the ViraFEST assay to expand antigen-specific CD4+ T cells. Isolation of CD4+ T cells took place after approximately 10 days of culture. Vaccinated recipients, who were negative for nucleocapsid antibodies, had no history of SARS-CoV-2 infection. The chain joins TRBV30 to TRBJ2-6, with D uncertain. Sample: CD4+ T cells from PBMCs cultured with HCoV-NL63 spike peptides, taken before COVID-19 vaccination. The sequence came from a human donor who received a COVID-19 vaccine. The CDR3 loop is CAWSVLRTYSGANVLTF. Written as DNA, the CDR3 is TGTGCCTGGAGTGTACTACGGACGTACTCTGGGGCCAACGTCCTGACTTTC. Drawing the rest from reference TRBV30 and TRBJ2-6, the complete variable domain is SQTIHQWPATLVQPVGSPLSLECTVEGTSNPNLYWYRQAAGRGLQLLFYSVGIGQISSEVPQNLSASRPQDRQFILSSKKLLLSDSGFYLCAWSVLRTYSGANVLTFGAGSRLTVL.